This TCR beta chain was found in a study of T-cell reconstitution after alpha-beta-depleted transplantation in children listed by TCRdb under 2016. Broadly, across the study: Using TCR repertoire profiling, the study followed T-cell immune reconstitution in a quantitative way in children after TCRalphabeta/CD19-depleted allogeneic hematopoietic cell transplantation.

What this sample's treatment or condition label stands for: allogeneic hematopoietic cell transplantation with graft depleted of TCRalphabeta T cells and CD19 B cells. TCRalphabeta/CD19-depleted allogeneic hematopoietic cell grafts were given to the transplant recipients, all of whom were children. As encoded in the germline V gene, CDR1 is MNHEY while CDR2 is SVGAGI. V trim: 5 bases; J trim: 8 bases; unmatched bases: 5. The CDR3 numbers 12 residues from cysteine through phenylalanine. Just the 36-base CDR3 DNA is kept, in frame starting at base 1. This clonotype was detected only a few times. Its specific antigen is unknown. One base away there is no much larger clone; base qualities are not given. Library method: PCR. The reads were generated on an Illumina HiSeq 2500. TCR library preparation used molecular barcoding, with unique molecular identifiers applied to normalize quantification of the TCRbeta repertoire. TCRdb cleaned the public reads at Q25 with fastp, built clones with MiXCR and kept in-frame beta chains. Rows matching on CDR3 protein sequence are summarized as one entry with the most common DNA and genes. The sample profile shows 250,000 to 400,000 distinct CDR3 sequences; around 25% of them were found once. Approximately 11% of the sample comes from the top ten.

What the authors observed across the whole study: About two months after transplant, the apparently early recovery of alphabetaT-cell counts reportedly depended on just several hundred clones that had expanded rapidly and came from non-depleted graft cells. In some patients, high TCRbeta diversity at day 60 was attributed to recipient T cells and intrathymic progenitors that had survived conditioning. Over the following months the frequencies of hyperexpanded clones went down, and after one year T-cell counts and TCRbeta diversity were mostly credited to newly produced T cells.

The sequenced sample was PBMCs, mostly from graft donor cells, obtained 180 days after TCRalphabeta/CD19-depleted stem cell transplant. The sequence was obtained from a male patient under 18 who had a stem cell transplant for acute lymphoblastic leukemia, so the T cells may come from the graft donor. The chain couples TRBV6-5 to TRBJ1-1; 7 bases in between match TRBD1. The DNA sequence is as follows: TGTGCCAGCAGTCACGACAGGGCCGAAGCTTTCTTT. Translated, it gives CASSHDRAEAFF.